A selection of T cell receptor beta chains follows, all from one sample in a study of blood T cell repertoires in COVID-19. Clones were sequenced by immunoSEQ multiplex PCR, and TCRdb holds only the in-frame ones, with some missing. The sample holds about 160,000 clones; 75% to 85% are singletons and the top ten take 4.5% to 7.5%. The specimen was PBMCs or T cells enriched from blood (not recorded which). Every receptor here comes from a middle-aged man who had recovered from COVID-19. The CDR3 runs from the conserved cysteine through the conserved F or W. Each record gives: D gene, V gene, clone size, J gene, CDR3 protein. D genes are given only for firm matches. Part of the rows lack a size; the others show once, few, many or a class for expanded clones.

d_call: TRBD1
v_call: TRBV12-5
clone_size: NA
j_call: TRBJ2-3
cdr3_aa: CASGLGQGPDTQYF

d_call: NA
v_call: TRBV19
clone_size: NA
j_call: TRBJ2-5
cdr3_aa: CASSQPTAQETQYF

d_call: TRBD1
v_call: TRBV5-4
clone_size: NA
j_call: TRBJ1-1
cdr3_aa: CASGNRGHNPEAFF

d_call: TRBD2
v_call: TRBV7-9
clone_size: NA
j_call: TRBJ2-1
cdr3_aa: CASSLPRVGASGVEQFF

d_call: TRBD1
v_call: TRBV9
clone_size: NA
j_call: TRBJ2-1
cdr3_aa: CASSVGDRPFQFF

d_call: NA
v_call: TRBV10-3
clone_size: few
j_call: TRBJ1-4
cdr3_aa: CAISESTGSGEKLFF

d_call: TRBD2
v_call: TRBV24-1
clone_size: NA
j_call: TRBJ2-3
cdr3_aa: CATSEHRLAGVTDTQYF

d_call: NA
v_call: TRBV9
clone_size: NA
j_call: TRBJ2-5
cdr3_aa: CASSVPGFETQYF

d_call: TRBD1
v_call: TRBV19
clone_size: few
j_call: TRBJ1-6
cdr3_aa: CASCPRTGLNSPLHF

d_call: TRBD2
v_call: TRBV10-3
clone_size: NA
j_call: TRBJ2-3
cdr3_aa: CAISGLAGAGTDTQYF

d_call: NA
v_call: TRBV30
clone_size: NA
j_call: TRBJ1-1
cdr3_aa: CAGQRPGTLNTEAFF

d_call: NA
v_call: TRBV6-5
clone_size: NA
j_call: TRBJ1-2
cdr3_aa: CASSYSLQRAGYGYTF

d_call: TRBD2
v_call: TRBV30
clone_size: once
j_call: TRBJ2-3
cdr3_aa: CAWSLAVADTQYF

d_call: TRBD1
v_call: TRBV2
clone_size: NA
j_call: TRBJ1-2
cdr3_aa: CASGQGGYGYTF

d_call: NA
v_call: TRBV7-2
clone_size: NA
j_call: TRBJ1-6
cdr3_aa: CASSTIRVSNSPLHF

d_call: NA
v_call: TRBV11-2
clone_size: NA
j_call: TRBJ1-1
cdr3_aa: CASSLVRGNTEAFF

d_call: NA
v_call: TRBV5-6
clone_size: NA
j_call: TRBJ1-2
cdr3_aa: CASKRQGWGGYTF

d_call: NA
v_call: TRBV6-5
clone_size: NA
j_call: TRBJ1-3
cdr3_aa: CASSAGAPPNTIYF

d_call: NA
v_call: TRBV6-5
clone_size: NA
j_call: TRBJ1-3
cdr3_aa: CASGRIGNTIYF

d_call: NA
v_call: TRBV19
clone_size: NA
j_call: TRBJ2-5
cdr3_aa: CASSQHIQGIETQYF

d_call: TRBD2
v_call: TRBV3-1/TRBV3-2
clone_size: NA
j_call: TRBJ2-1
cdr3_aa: CASSQGLAGGIFDEQFF

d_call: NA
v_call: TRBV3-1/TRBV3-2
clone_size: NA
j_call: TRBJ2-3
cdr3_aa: CASSQEVLERQYF

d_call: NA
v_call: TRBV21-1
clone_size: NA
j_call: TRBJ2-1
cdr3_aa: CASSKDGTGFLSVTYNEQFF

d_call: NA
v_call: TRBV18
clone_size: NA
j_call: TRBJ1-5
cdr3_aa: CASSQLGGGGGDQPQHF

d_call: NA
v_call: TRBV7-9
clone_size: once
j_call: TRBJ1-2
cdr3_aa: CASSSVGPLGYTF

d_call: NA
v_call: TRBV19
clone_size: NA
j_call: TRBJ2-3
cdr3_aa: CASRGSGTDTQYF

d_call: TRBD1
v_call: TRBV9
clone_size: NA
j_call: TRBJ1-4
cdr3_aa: CASSSGTGGARSNEKLFF

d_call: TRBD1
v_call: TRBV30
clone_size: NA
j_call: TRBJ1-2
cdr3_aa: CAWSEGQSGYTF

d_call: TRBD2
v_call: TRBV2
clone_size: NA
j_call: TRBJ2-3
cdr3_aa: CASSGTSGVTDTQYF

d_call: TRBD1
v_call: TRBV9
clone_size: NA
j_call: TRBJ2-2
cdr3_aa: CASSPRTGFPGELFF

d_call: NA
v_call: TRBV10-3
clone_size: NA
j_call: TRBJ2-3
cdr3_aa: CAISGAEGRITDTQYF

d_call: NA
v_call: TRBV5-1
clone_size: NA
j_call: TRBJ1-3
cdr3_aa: CASSLADSGSPSGNTIYF

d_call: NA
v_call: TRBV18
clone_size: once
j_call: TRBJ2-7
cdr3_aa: CASSLPPGLTLGEQYF

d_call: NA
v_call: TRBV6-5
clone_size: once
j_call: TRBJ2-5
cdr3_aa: CASSPQGIKRTQYF

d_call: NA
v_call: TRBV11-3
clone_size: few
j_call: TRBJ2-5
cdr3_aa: CASSLGGQETQYF

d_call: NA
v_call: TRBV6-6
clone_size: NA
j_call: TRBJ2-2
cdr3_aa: CASRRPPGNTGELFF

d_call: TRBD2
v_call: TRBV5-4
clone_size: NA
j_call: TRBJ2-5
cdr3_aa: CASSPGGRLAGGRETQYF

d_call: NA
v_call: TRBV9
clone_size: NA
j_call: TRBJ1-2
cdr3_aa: CASTQPGGDGYTF

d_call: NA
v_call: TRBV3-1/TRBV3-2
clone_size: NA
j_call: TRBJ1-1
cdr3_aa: CASSQDLQDPRSAFF

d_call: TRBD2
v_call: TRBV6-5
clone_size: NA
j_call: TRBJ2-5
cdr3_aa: CASRSGTSGERTQYF

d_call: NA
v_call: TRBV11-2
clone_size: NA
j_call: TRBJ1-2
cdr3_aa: CASRLSGGRVYGYTF

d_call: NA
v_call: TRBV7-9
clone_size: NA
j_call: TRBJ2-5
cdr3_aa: CASSLSQAHPWWYF

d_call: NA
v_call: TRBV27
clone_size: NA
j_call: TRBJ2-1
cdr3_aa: CATSESGYEQFF

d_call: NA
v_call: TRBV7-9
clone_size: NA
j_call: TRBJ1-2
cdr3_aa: CASSQQGNYGYTF

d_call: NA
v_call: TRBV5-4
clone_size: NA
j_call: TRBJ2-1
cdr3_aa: CASSLGGAGTYNEQFF

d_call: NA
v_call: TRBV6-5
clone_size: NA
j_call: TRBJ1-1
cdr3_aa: CASAGRGAQQTEAFF

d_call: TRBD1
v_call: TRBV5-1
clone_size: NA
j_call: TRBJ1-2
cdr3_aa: CASSPSGQEGYTF

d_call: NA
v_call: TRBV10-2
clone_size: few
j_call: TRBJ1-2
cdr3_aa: CASSEWEASRTTNYGYTF

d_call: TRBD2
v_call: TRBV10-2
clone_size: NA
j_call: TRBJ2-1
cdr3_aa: CASSVTLAGVAGEQFF

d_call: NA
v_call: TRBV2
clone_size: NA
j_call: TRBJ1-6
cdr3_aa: CASKEGQPYNSPLHF

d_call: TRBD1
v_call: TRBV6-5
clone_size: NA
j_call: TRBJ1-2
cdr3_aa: CASSSDRNYYGYTF

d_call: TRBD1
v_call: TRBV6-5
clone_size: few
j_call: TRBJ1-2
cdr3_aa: CASRGTGGDYGYTF

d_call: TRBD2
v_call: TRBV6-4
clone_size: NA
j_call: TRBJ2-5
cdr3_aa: CASWTSRLSTQETQYF

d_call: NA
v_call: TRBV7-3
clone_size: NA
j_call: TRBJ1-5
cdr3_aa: CASSLQGSSQPQHF

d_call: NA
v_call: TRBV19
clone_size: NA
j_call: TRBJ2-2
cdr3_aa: CASSIYHEAGELFF

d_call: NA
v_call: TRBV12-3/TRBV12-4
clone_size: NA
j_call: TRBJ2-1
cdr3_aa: CASSPLRHEQFF

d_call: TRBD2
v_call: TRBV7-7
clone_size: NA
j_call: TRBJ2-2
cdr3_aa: CASSPLAGGNTGELFF

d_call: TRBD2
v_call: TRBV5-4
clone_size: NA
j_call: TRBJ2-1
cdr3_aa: CASNMGLAGFNEQFF

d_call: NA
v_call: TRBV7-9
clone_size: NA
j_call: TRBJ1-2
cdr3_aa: CASSLVGGYGYTF

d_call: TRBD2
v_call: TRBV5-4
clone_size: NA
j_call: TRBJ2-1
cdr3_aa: CASSSGTSGGRMPNEQFF